Shown below are 16 T cell receptor beta chains from a single sample sequenced in a study of blood T cells in healthy people across ages (dated by TCRdb to 2015 to 2017). The library was generated by 5' RACE. Sequencing took place on an Illumina HiSeq 2500. A second PCR of roughly 6 to 11 cycles was performed with a sample-barcoded 5' primer and a J-beta primer mix. TCRdb redid the processing of the public reads, applying fastp at Q25 and MiXCR, and retained in-frame beta chains. Here each entry gathers all rows of one CDR3 protein and keeps the most common genes and DNA. For this sample the table gives about 750,000 distinct CDR3 sequences, of which 53% were detected only once. The ten top clones hold about 42% of the sample. The specimen sequenced was blood. The receptors derive from a man older than 75 in good health.

The chain has TRBV11-2 and TRBJ2-7; D gene ambiguous. Germline CDR1 SGHAT, CDR2 FQNNGV. This CDR3 has 15 residues. V lost 5 bases and J lost 4, with 18 bases in between. CDR3 sequence reads: CASSLGPGLRYEQYF. In DNA form, the CDR3 reads TGTGCCAGCAGCCTAGGCCCCGGGCTCCGTTACGAGCAGTACTTC.

This rearrangement joins TRBV5-5 to TRBJ1-6; TRBD1 aligns across 7 bases. This CDR3 region has 14 residues. Trimming removed 1 base from V and 7 bases from J; junction bases left unmatched: 2. The V gene's germline CDR1 is SGHKS and CDR2 YYEKEE (reference sequence). CDR3 nucleotides: TGTGCCAGCAGCTTGCAGGGGGAGAATTCACCCCTCCACTTT. Encoded protein: CASSLQGENSPLHF.

V gene TRBV29-1 combines with J gene TRBJ1-4, with a weak D call TRBD1 (6 bases). The CDR3 contains 14 residues. The V gene's germline CDR1 is SQVTM and CDR2 ANQGSEA. The CDR3 sequence is CGGVDSTTNEKLFF. The CDR3 region has the DNA TGCGGCGGGGTGGACAGTACAACTAATGAAAAACTGTTTTTT.

The chain combines TRBV29-1 with TRBJ2-5; D possibly corresponds to TRBD2 (7 bases). The CDR3 consists of 15 residues. CDR1 and CDR2 from the germline V gene are SQVTM and ANQGSEA. Trimming pared 0 bases from V and 11 bases from J, leaving 22 bases between. The CDR3 here is CSVEDRGGETNEQYF. In nucleotides, the CDR3 is TGCAGCGTTGAAGATCGCGGGGGCGAGACAAATGAGCAGTACTTC.

This sequence joins TRBV20-1 and TRBJ2-7; TRBD1 or TRBD2 may be the D gene (6 bases each). This CDR3 is 15 amino acids long. Trimming removed 0 bases at V and 2 bases at J, with 14 bases between. CDR1 and CDR2 from the germline V gene are DFQATT and SNEGSKA (reference sequence). The CDR3 DNA reads TGCAGTGCTAGAGATCGGGGGCCACCGACCTACGAGCAGTACTTC. The encoded protein is CSARDRGPPTYEQYF.

J is TRBJ2-7 and V is TRBV7-2, with TRBD1 matching 8 bases. Looked up from germline, CDR1 is SGHTA and CDR2 is FQGNSA. V dropped 5 bases and J dropped 5; count of bases not matched to a gene: 5. The CDR3 is 13 residues long. The CDR3 sequence is CASSEGQAHEQYF. CDR3 coding DNA: TGTGCCAGCAGCGAGGGACAGGCCCACGAGCAGTACTTC. The full variable domain, rest sourced from reference TRBV7-2 and TRBJ2-7, is GAGVSQSPSNKVTEKGKDVELRCDPISGHTALYWYRQSLGQGLEFLIYFQGNSAPDKSGLPSDRFSAERTGGSVSTLTIQRTQQEDSAVYLCASSEGQAHEQYFGPGTRLTVT.

This chain uses TRBV28 with TRBJ1-1; D is uncertain. CDR1 is MDHEN, CDR2 SYDVKM, per germline. V dropped 5 bases and J dropped 9 bases, with 13 bases sitting between them. The CDR3 length is 12 residues. CDR3: CASSQSIEKAFF. CDR3 nucleotides: TGTGCCAGCAGTCAAAGCATAGAGAAAGCTTTCTTT. Full variable domain (missing parts from reference TRBV28 and TRBJ1-1): DVKVTQSSRYLVKRTGEKVFLECVQDMDHENMFWYRQDPGLGLRLIYFSYDVKMKEKGDIPEGYSVSREKKERFSLILESASTNQTSMYLCASSQSIEKAFFGQGTRLTVV.

This clonotype was counted between two and nine times. The rearrangement links TRBV25-1 to TRBJ2-7; D gene unclear. Germline V gene sequence: CDR1 MGHDK, CDR2 SYGVNS. Trimming removed 1 base from V and 1 base from J, with 5 bases in between. This CDR3 contains 13 residues. The CDR3 DNA reads TGTGCCAGCAGTGAATTCAGGTCCTACGAGCAGTACTTC. Amino acid sequence: CASSEFRSYEQYF.

The V gene is TRBV6-5, the J gene TRBJ1-6; D is unresolved. Trimming removed 6 bases from V and 6 bases from J, with 9 bases in between. Germline V CDR1 and CDR2: MNHEY, SVGAGI. This CDR3 has 13 amino acids. The DNA for the CDR3 is TGTGCCAGCAGCCAGAGAATTAATTCACCCCTCCACTTT. Translating it yields CASSQRINSPLHF.

The gene calls are TRBV24-1 and TRBJ2-3; TRBD2 matches at 10 bases. Germline V gene lookup returns CDR1 KGHDR and CDR2 SFDVKD. The V gene end was trimmed by 2 bases and the J gene end by 0 bases; junction bases not matched to a gene: 1. The CDR3 runs to 16 residues. This chain's CDR3 is CATSDSSGSSTDTQYF. For the CDR3, the DNA is TGTGCCACCAGTGATTCTAGCGGGAGCAGCACAGATACGCAGTATTTT.

The chain uses TRBV7-2 and TRBJ2-1; D is undetermined. The CDR3 extends over 13 amino acids. Between the trimmed V and J ends, which lost 5 bases and 6 bases, there was a span of 11 bases. Germline loops: CDR1 SGHTA, CDR2 FQGNSA. The CDR3 coding sequence is TGTGCCAGCAGCCGATCGCCCGGCAATGAGCAGTTCTTC. This codes for CASSRSPGNEQFF. Combining the CDR3 with reference TRBV7-2 and TRBJ2-1 gives the whole variable domain GAGVSQSPSNKVTEKGKDVELRCDPISGHTALYWYRQSLGQGLEFLIYFQGNSAPDKSGLPSDRFSAERTGGSVSTLTIQRTQQEDSAVYLCASSRSPGNEQFFGPGTRLTVL.

This clonotype was detected only a few times. The rearrangement links TRBV2 to TRBJ2-3, with TRBD1 matching over 7 bases. From germline, CDR1 is SNHLY and CDR2 FYNNEI. CDR3 length equals 14 residues. V gave up 4 bases and J gave up 0 bases; unmatched junction bases: 1. The CDR3 spells CASSGQGSTDTQYF. For the CDR3, the DNA is TGTGCCAGCAGTGGACAGGGAAGCACAGATACGCAGTATTTT.

The chain carries TRBV6-5 and TRBJ2-6; perhaps TRBD2 as D (5 bases). Trimming removed 11 bases at V and 0 bases at J, with 11 bases between. CDR3 length: 14 residues. Germline values: CDR1 MNHEY, CDR2 SVGAGI. The CDR3 DNA reads TGTGCCGTACGACGGGACTCTGGGGCCAACGTCCTGACTTTC. Its translation is CAVRRDSGANVLTF.

The rearrangement links TRBV9 to TRBJ2-1; 10 bases match TRBD1. The CDR3 sequence is 16 residues long. The V gene end was trimmed by 4 bases and the J gene end by 7 bases; junction bases not matched to a gene: 11. Germline loops: CDR1 SGDLS, CDR2 YYNGEE. CDR3 coding DNA: TGTGCCAGCAGCTTAGCAAGGACAGGGGGGTTAAATGAGCAGTTCTTC. As protein: CASSLARTGGLNEQFF.

This clonotype was seen at least ten times. V and J are TRBV9 and TRBJ2-1; unclear D gene. V was cut by 2 bases and J by 12 bases, with 18 bases left in between. The CDR3 runs to 14 residues. CDR1 and CDR2 (germline): SGDLS, YYNGEE. CDR3 protein: CASSVSVTPSRQFF. The DNA of the CDR3 is TGTGCCAGCAGCGTGTCAGTTACCCCCTCTAGGCAGTTCTTC.

This chain joins TRBV29-1 and TRBJ1-1, with a weak D call TRBD1 (5 bases). Trimming removed 6 bases from V and 2 bases from J, with 13 bases in between. CDR3 size: 13 residues. CDR1 and CDR2 (germline): SQVTM, ANQGSEA. CDR3 sequence (DNA): TGCAGCGTCATCAGGGATTTTAACACTGAAGCTTTCTTT. Its protein product is CSVIRDFNTEAFF. Variable domain in full (rest from reference TRBV29-1 and TRBJ1-1): SAVISQKPSRDICQRGTSLTIQCQVDSQVTMMFWYRQQPGQSLTLIATANQGSEATYESGFVIDKFPISRPNLTFSTLTVSNMSPEDSSIYLCSVIRDFNTEAFFGQGTRLTVV.